This T cell receptor (beta chain) was identified during a study of cytotoxic CD8 clonotypes in ibrutinib-treated CLL. Clones were read by immunoSEQ multiplex PCR, and TCRdb kept only the in-frame ones, dropping some. The sample contains about 140,000 clones, 91% of which appear only once. This CDR3 is built from 16 residues. Trimming at V came to 10 bases and at J to 0 bases, leaving 10 bases not matched to a gene. Germline V gene data show CDR1 as SGHAT and CDR2 as FQNNGV. Sequenced here: PBMCs, sampled after 12 months of ibrutinib treatment. V is TRBV11-2 and J is TRBJ2-4; 9 nucleotides align to TRBD1. This TCR derives from a human donor with chronic lymphocytic leukemia. Here the CDR3 reads CATEGTGILAKNIQYF. DNA for the CDR3: TGTGCCACCGAAGGGACAGGGATACTAGCCAAAAACATTCAGTACTTC. The full variable domain, rest sourced from reference TRBV11-2 and TRBJ2-4, is EAGVAQSPRYKIIEKRQSVAFWCNPISGHATLYWYQQILGQGPKLLIQFQNNGVVDDSQLPKDRFSAERLKGVDSTLKIQPAKLEDSAVYLCATEGTGILAKNIQYFGAGTRLSVL.